Below, 16 T cell receptor beta chains from the same sample are listed, as sequenced in a study of shared clonotypes between healthy human individuals (TCRdb year 2020). Library method: the immunoSEQ multiplex PCR assay. The table comes from immuneACCESS by way of TCRdb, which keeps in-frame sequences with V and J called. Part of the clones is missing from these tables; in studies checked, under half for an unresolved V gene and the rest for unknown reasons. The sample table lists 1,400,000 or so clones, 98% of them with a count of one. The ten largest clones represent 0.3% to 0.45% of the sample. Sequenced material: naive CD4+ T cells sorted from blood. The sample's cell subset or site label is to be understood as: CD45RA+ positively selected. The source is a young man in good health.

CDR3 DNA sequence: TGCGCCAGCAGCCAAGGCGGGGGAGCCTACAATGAGCAGTTCTTC. Its translation is CASSQGGGAYNEQFF. The V gene is TRBV4-1, the J gene TRBJ2-1, with 7 positions matching TRBD2. The CDR3 consists of 15 residues. V gave up 1 base and J gave up 2 bases; unmatched junction bases: 2. Germline V gene data show CDR1 as MGHRA and CDR2 as YSYEKL.

The chain couples TRBV6-5 to TRBJ2-5, with TRBD1 identical over 9 bases. V was clipped by 4 bases and J by 7 bases; unmatched bases: 10. Germline lookup yields CDR1 MNHEY and CDR2 SVGAGI. This CDR3 has 15 amino acids. As DNA, the CDR3 is TGTGCCAGCAGTTTCGTCCCGGGACAGGGCGCGACCCAGTACTTC. It is translated as CASSFVPGQGATQYF.

The chain uses TRBV9 and TRBJ1-5, with no clear D. The CDR3 runs to 13 residues. V lost 3 bases and J 8 bases, leaving 12 bases between the germline ends. Germline values: CDR1 SGDLS, CDR2 YYNGEE. The CDR3 coding sequence is TGTGCCAGCAGCGCTGACGGGAGGGAGCCCCAGCATTTT. Translated: CASSADGREPQHF.

The chain carries TRBV6-1 and TRBJ1-4, with TRBD1 as a possible D gene (5 bases). Germline V gene data show CDR1 as MNHNS and CDR2 as SASEGT. This CDR3 is 14 amino acids long. V lost 8 bases to trimming and J lost 7 bases, with 17 bases between them. This chain's CDR3 is CASGKEGMGEKLFF. CDR3 coding DNA: TGTGCCAGCGGGAAGGAGGGGATGGGTGAAAAACTGTTTTTT.

The CDR3 DNA reads as TGCAGCGTTGGGGGGAGCGGCTATGGCTACACCTTC. Translation gives CSVGGSGYGYTF. V is TRBV29-1 and J is TRBJ1-2; D is possibly TRBD1 (5 bases). Germline CDR1 reads SQVTM; CDR2 reads ANQGSEA. This CDR3 is 12 amino acids long. Trimming cost V 4 bases and J 4 bases, with 10 bases left between them. Filled out from reference TRBV29-1 and TRBJ1-2, the complete variable domain reads SAVISQKPSRDICQRGTSLTIQCQVDSQVTMMFWYRQQPGQSLTLIATANQGSEATYESGFVIDKFPISRPNLTFSTLTVSNMSPEDSSIYLCSVGGSGYGYTFGSGTRLTVV.

V usage is TRBV5-8 and J usage is TRBJ2-2; 9 bases are a match to TRBD1. Germline loops: CDR1 SGHTS, CDR2 YDEGEE. V gave up 1 base and J gave up 7 bases; unmatched junction bases: 11. This CDR3 has 17 amino acids. As DNA, the CDR3 is TGTGCCAGCAGCTTGCCCGGGACAGGGAGGTTTGGCGGGGAGCTGTTTTTT. Its translation is CASSLPGTGRFGGELFF.

The chain combines TRBV7-2 with TRBJ2-7; TRBD2 aligns across 8 bases. Germline CDR1 SGHTA, CDR2 FQGNSA. The CDR3 loop spans 14 amino acids. With V trimmed by 5 bases and J by 2 bases, 5 bases remained unmatched. CDR3 region: CASSTGTRTYEQYF. The CDR3 DNA reads TGTGCCAGCAGCACCGGGACTAGGACCTACGAGCAGTACTTC.

The chain is built from TRBV7-9 and TRBJ2-1, with 9 positions matching TRBD2. Trimming took 2 bases from V and 9 from J; bases not matched to a gene: 11. Germline assignment: CDR1 SEHNR and CDR2 FQNEAQ (reference sequence). The length of the CDR3 is 16 residues. CDR3 region: CASSLHNVAGAVEQFF. CDR3 bases: TGTGCCAGCAGCTTACACAACGTAGCGGGAGCGGTTGAGCAGTTCTTC.

The chain recombines TRBV5-4 with TRBJ2-5, with 10 positions matching TRBD1. J lost 10 bases, V lost 4 bases, and 10 bases had no gene match. Germline V gene lookup returns CDR1 SGHNT and CDR2 YYREEE (reference sequence). This CDR3 is 14 amino acids long. This CDR3 reads CASSAGQGRFDQYF. DNA of the CDR3: TGTGCCAGCAGCGCGGGACAGGGGCGGTTCGACCAGTACTTC.

V is TRBV2 and J is TRBJ2-5; D ambiguous. This CDR3 comprises 11 residues. Germline CDR1 is SNHLY and CDR2 is FYNNEI. Deletions cut 6 bases from V and 5 bases from J, with 7 bases between. The CDR3, as DNA: TGTGCCAGCAGCTACCTCGAGACCCAGTACTTC. Amino acids: CASSYLETQYF.

The chain recombines TRBV10-1 with TRBJ2-7, with 12 positions matching TRBD1. The germline gives CDR1 WNHNN, CDR2 SYGVQD (reference sequence). The CDR3 sequence is 15 residues long. Unmatched junction bases numbered 7, after V lost 6 bases and J lost 4 bases. The CDR3 region is CASSTGTGGVYEQYF. CDR3 coding DNA: TGCGCCAGCAGCACCGGGACAGGGGGCGTGTACGAGCAGTACTTC.

This clone has just one count. The V call is TRBV28, the J call TRBJ2-7, with D possibly matching TRBD1 (6 bases). V was trimmed by 5 bases and J by 2 bases, leaving 13 bases between them. The CDR3 is made up of 14 amino acids. Germline V lookup: CDR1 MDHEN, CDR2 SYDVKM. CDR3 nucleotide sequence: TGTGCCAGCAGTAGGATAGAGGGGGCCTACGAGCAGTACTTC. Its protein is CASSRIEGAYEQYF. The full variable domain, with the rest looked up from reference TRBV28 and TRBJ2-7, is DVKVTQSSRYLVKRTGEKVFLECVQDMDHENMFWYRQDPGLGLRLIYFSYDVKMKEKGDIPEGYSVSREKKERFSLILESASTNQTSMYLCASSRIEGAYEQYFGPGTRLTVT.

The gene calls are TRBV7-9 and TRBJ1-4; a possible D gene is TRBD1 (6 bases). The CDR3 is 15 residues long. The V gene lost 4 bases and the J gene lost 3 bases, with 12 bases spanning the gap. Germline lookup yields CDR1 SEHNR and CDR2 FQNEAQ (reference sequence). The CDR3 DNA follows: TGTGCCAGCAGCTCCGGGAGGACAGCTAATGAAAAACTGTTTTTT. Translation: CASSSGRTANEKLFF.

This chain links TRBV27 with TRBJ2-5, with 7 positions matching TRBD1. This CDR3 has 13 residues. Germline trimming cut 5 bases from V and 5 bases from J; bases unmatched to any gene: 5. Per the germline V gene, CDR1 is MNHEY and CDR2 is SMNVEV (reference sequence). CDR3 protein: CASSIDRAETQYF. In nucleotides, the CDR3 is TGTGCCAGCAGTATTGACAGGGCGGAGACCCAGTACTTC.

The rearrangement links TRBV9 to TRBJ2-1, with 14 bases lining up with TRBD2. With V trimmed by 0 bases and J by 0 bases, 8 bases remained unmatched. In germline, CDR1 is SGDLS, CDR2 YYNGEE. CDR3 length equals 20 residues. CDR3 nucleotides: TGTGCCAGCAGCGTAGCCCCCGGGACTAGCGGGAGTAGCTCCTACAATGAGCAGTTCTTC. Its translation is CASSVAPGTSGSSSYNEQFF.

The genes are TRBV2 and TRBJ2-4; D is unresolved. V dropped 3 bases and J dropped 11 bases, with 8 bases sitting between them. The CDR3 contains 11 residues. CDR1 and CDR2 from the germline V gene are SNHLY and FYNNEI. The CDR3 here is CASSDGVVQYF. The CDR3 bases are TGTGCCAGCAGTGACGGCGTCGTTCAGTACTTC.